A selection of T cell receptor beta chains follows, all from one sample in a study of T cells after yellow fever vaccination. TCRdb analysed the 5' RACE reads with MiXCR anew, one entry per CDR3 protein. The data contain some 350,000 distinct CDR3 sequences, 11% of them seen just once; the ten biggest clones take up roughly a sixth. Specimen: PBMCs, collected on the day of the first yellow fever vaccination. These receptors originate from a man younger than 35 who received the YFV17D yellow fever vaccine. Each CDR3 is given with its conserved first and last residue. Each record gives: D gene, J gene, V gene, clone size, CDR3 protein, CDR3 DNA. D genes are given only for firm matches. Not all rows give a size; the values are once, few, many and, for expanded clones, a class.

TRBD1 | TRBJ1-5 | TRBV4-2 | - | CASSQVGTGDQPQHF | TGTGCCAGCAGCCAAGTAGGGACAGGGGACCAGCCCCAGCATTTT
- | TRBJ2-5 | TRBV20-1 | few | CSARPSVQTQYF | TGCAGTGCTAGGCCTAGCGTCCAGACCCAGTACTTC
- | TRBJ1-6 | TRBV7-8 | few | CASSPWTRGSPLHF | TGTGCCAGCAGCCCGTGGACGAGGGGTTCACCCCTCCACTTT
TRBD2 | TRBJ2-5 | TRBV4-2 | - | CASSQVGTSGLQETQYF | TGTGCCAGCAGCCAAGTGGGGACTAGCGGGCTACAAGAGACCCAGTACTTC
TRBD1 | TRBJ2-2 | TRBV10-3 | - | CAIRQTGGAYTGELFF | TGTGCCATCAGGCAGACAGGGGGCGCGTACACCGGGGAGCTGTTTTTT
- | TRBJ2-1 | TRBV5-1 | few | CASSLGAVPEQFF | TGCGCCAGCAGCTTGGGCGCGGTGCCTGAGCAGTTCTTC
- | TRBJ1-2 | TRBV20-1 | - | CSAETANYGYTF | TGCAGTGCTGAGACAGCTAACTATGGCTACACCTTC
- | TRBJ2-3 | TRBV4-3 | - | CASSQDGSGADTQYF | TGCGCCAGCAGCCAGGACGGTAGTGGTGCAGATACGCAGTATTTT
- | TRBJ2-7 | TRBV7-2 | many | CASKLSRGSLYEQYF | TGTGCCAGCAAGCTTAGCAGGGGATCCCTCTACGAGCAGTACTTC
TRBD2 | TRBJ2-1 | TRBV20-1 | - | CSASRGLAGGYNEQFF | TGCAGTGCTAGTCGGGGACTAGCGGGGGGATACAATGAGCAGTTCTTC
- | TRBJ2-6 | TRBV28 | - | CASTRNSGANVLTF | TGTGCCAGCACACGGAACTCTGGGGCCAACGTCCTGACTTTC
TRBD1 | TRBJ1-6 | TRBV5-4 | few | CASSSDRAVGSPLHF | TGTGCCAGCAGCAGCGACAGGGCGGTAGGTTCACCCCTCCACTTT
TRBD1 | TRBJ2-1 | TRBV18 | many | CASSDRDNEQFF | TGTGCCAGCTCTGACAGGGACAATGAGCAGTTCTTC
TRBD1 | TRBJ2-1 | TRBV7-2 | - | CASSFMGQGFNEQFF | TGTGCCAGCAGCTTCATGGGACAGGGGTTCAATGAGCAGTTCTTC
- | TRBJ2-5 | TRBV19 | few | CASSIASQGLGETQYF | TGTGCCAGTAGTATAGCGTCACAGGGACTGGGAGAGACCCAGTACTTC
TRBD2 | TRBJ2-1 | TRBV3-1 | - | CASSQTRLAGMEQFF | TGTGCCAGCAGCCAAACTCGACTAGCGGGTATGGAGCAGTTCTTC
- | TRBJ2-5 | TRBV12-3/TRBV12-4 | few | CASSLGRAKETQYF | TGTGCCAGCAGTTTGGGCAGGGCTAAAGAGACCCAGTACTTC
- | TRBJ1-3 | TRBV12-3/TRBV12-4 | few | CASTLMSSGNTIYF | TGTGCCAGCACCTTGATGAGCTCTGGAAACACCATATATTTT
- | TRBJ2-5 | TRBV29-1 | - | CSVTQGAGKETQYF | TGCAGCGTTACACAGGGTGCGGGAAAAGAGACCCAGTACTTC
TRBD1 | TRBJ1-2 | TRBV29-1 | few | CSVVRDRWNEGSGYTF | TGCAGCGTTGTTCGGGACAGGTGGAATGAAGGAAGTGGCTACACCTTC
- | TRBJ2-5 | TRBV10-2 | - | CASSDSLWETQYF | TGCGCCAGCAGTGACTCACTCTGGGAGACCCAGTACTTC
- | TRBJ1-5 | TRBV7-2 | few | CASSLAFQPQHF | TGTGCCAGCAGCTTAGCGTTTCAGCCCCAGCATTTT
- | TRBJ1-5 | TRBV12-3/TRBV12-4 | few | CASSPLEDGLGNQPQHF | TGTGCCAGCAGCCCTCTTGAGGACGGGTTGGGCAATCAGCCCCAGCATTTT
- | TRBJ2-3 | TRBV4-3 | - | CASSQDFLDATDTQYF | TGCGCCAGCAGCCAAGATTTTTTGGACGCTACAGATACGCAGTATTTT
- | TRBJ2-3 | TRBV5-1 | - | CASSFSRGPDTQYF | TGCGCCAGCAGCTTCTCGCGGGGACCAGATACGCAGTATTTT
TRBD1 | TRBJ2-2 | TRBV5-1 | - | CASSTSTGDTGELFF | TGCGCCAGCAGCACGTCGACAGGGGACACCGGGGAGCTGTTTTTT
- | TRBJ2-1 | TRBV4-1 | - | CASSAEGRYYNEQFF | TGCGCCAGCAGCGCCGAAGGACGGTACTACAATGAGCAGTTCTTC
TRBD2 | TRBJ2-4 | TRBV7-9 | few | CASSLSGGAENIQYF | TGTGCCAGCAGCTTATCGGGGGGGGCGGAAAACATTCAGTACTTC
- | TRBJ1-4 | TRBV4-1 | few | CASSPGGGRGTGEKLFF | TGCGCCAGCAGCCCTGGGGGGGGCCGCGGGACGGGTGAAAAACTGTTTTTT
- | TRBJ2-2 | TRBV20-1 | few | CSARVRQGNTGELFF | TGCAGTGCTAGAGTCCGGCAGGGGAACACCGGGGAGCTGTTTTTT